The sequence of this TCR beta chain was determined in a study of T cell responses to AZD1222 COVID-19 vaccine. Study-level findings and limits: Sampling captured repertoires only after the peak T cell response.

The germline V and J ends were trimmed by 4 bases and 0 bases, with 21 bases remaining between them. CDR3 length: 18 amino acids. Germline assignment: CDR1 SGDLS and CDR2 YYNGEE. Remarks on this clone: Its matching antigen is unknown.

This table comes from immunoSEQ multiplex PCR, and its TCRdb copy is limited to in-frame clones, with some not included. Altogether approximately 150,000 clones are present, about 94% being singletons, with the ten largest covering roughly 4%. The study pooled second doses at about 4 or about 12 weeks. The rearrangement joins TRBV9 to TRBJ2-3, with D perhaps assigned TRBD1 or TRBD2 (6 bases each). The specimen comprised peripheral blood, sampled 28 days after the second AZD1222 dose. The clonotype comes from an adult who received the AZD1222 COVID-19 vaccine. The CDR3 reads CASSHNSYRGESTDTQYF. In DNA, the CDR3 is TGTGCCAGCAGCCACAACTCTTATAGGGGGGAAAGCACAGATACGCAGTATTTT.